A selection of T cell receptor beta chains follows, all from one sample in a study of blood T cell repertoires in COVID-19. Clones were sequenced by immunoSEQ multiplex PCR, and TCRdb holds only the in-frame ones, with some missing. The sample holds 200,000 to 250,000 clones, 65% to 85% seen once. Input material: PBMCs or T cells enriched from blood (not recorded which). Receptors were obtained from a woman aged 40 to 55 who had recovered from COVID-19. CDR3s include the opening cysteine and the closing phenylalanine or tryptophan. Each record gives: V gene, J gene, clone size, D gene, CDR3 DNA, CDR3 protein. D genes are given only for firm matches. Rows may omit the clone size; those that give it use once, few, many or a size class.

v_call: TRBV30
j_call: TRBJ1-3
clone_size: .
d_call: TRBD1
cdr3_nt: TGTGCCTGGAGTGTAGGGGGGACAGATGGAAACACCATATATTTT
cdr3_aa: CAWSVGGTDGNTIYF

v_call: TRBV6-1
j_call: TRBJ2-3
clone_size: .
d_call: .
cdr3_nt: TGTGCCAGCAGTGAATGCGGTACGTGCACAGATACGCAGTATTTT
cdr3_aa: CASSECGTCTDTQYF

v_call: TRBV28
j_call: TRBJ1-2
clone_size: .
d_call: .
cdr3_nt: TGTGCCAGCGGGGATGGGGGGTCCCAAGCTAACTATGGCTACACCTTC
cdr3_aa: CASGDGGSQANYGYTF

v_call: TRBV30
j_call: TRBJ2-3
clone_size: .
d_call: TRBD2
cdr3_nt: TGTGCCTGGAGCCCTCGGCTAGCGGGAGTGGGCGCAGATACGCAGTATTTT
cdr3_aa: CAWSPRLAGVGADTQYF

v_call: TRBV7-2
j_call: TRBJ2-7
clone_size: few
d_call: TRBD2
cdr3_nt: TGTGCCAGCAGCTTATCCGCTAGCGGGGGGTCCTACGAGCAGTACTTC
cdr3_aa: CASSLSASGGSYEQYF

v_call: TRBV11-2
j_call: TRBJ1-2
clone_size: .
d_call: .
cdr3_nt: TGTGCCAGCAGCTATAGCCTCGGGGGGGCTGGCTATGGCTACACCTTC
cdr3_aa: CASSYSLGGAGYGYTF

v_call: TRBV15
j_call: TRBJ2-3
clone_size: .
d_call: .
cdr3_nt: TGTGCCACCAGCAGAGATAGGGGGAAAACAGATACGCAGTATTTT
cdr3_aa: CATSRDRGKTDTQYF

v_call: TRBV5-6
j_call: TRBJ1-1
clone_size: .
d_call: .
cdr3_nt: TGTGCCAGCAGCTTGCCTACAGGGACCACTGAAGCTTTCTTT
cdr3_aa: CASSLPTGTTEAFF

v_call: TRBV10-3
j_call: TRBJ2-3
clone_size: once
d_call: TRBD2
cdr3_nt: TGTGCCATCAGGGCGGACAGGACTAGCGGGAGTCCCCCAGATACGCAGTATTTT
cdr3_aa: CAIRADRTSGSPPDTQYF

v_call: TRBV14
j_call: TRBJ1-1
clone_size: .
d_call: .
cdr3_nt: TGTGCCAGCAGCCAAGTGCGGTTGGTCACTGAAGCTTTCTTT
cdr3_aa: CASSQVRLVTEAFF

v_call: TRBV2
j_call: TRBJ1-5
clone_size: .
d_call: .
cdr3_nt: TGTGCCAGCAGTCCACAGGGAGAGTACCTTCCCCAGCATTTT
cdr3_aa: CASSPQGEYLPQHF

v_call: TRBV4-1
j_call: TRBJ1-6
clone_size: .
d_call: .
cdr3_nt: TGCGCCAGCAGCCAAGTCCCCCTTGACTTAGTATATTCACCCCTCCACTTT
cdr3_aa: CASSQVPLDLVYSPLHF

v_call: TRBV7-9
j_call: TRBJ2-2
clone_size: few
d_call: .
cdr3_nt: TGTGCCAGCAGCAGCCGGGGACTCCGGAACACCGGGGAGCTGTTTTTT
cdr3_aa: CASSSRGLRNTGELFF

v_call: TRBV27
j_call: TRBJ1-6
clone_size: once
d_call: TRBD1
cdr3_nt: TGTGCCAGCACCTTCCGGGACAGGGCTAATTCACCCCTCCACTTT
cdr3_aa: CASTFRDRANSPLHF

v_call: TRBV29-1
j_call: TRBJ2-3
clone_size: .
d_call: TRBD1
cdr3_nt: TGCAGCGTCGCAGGGGGCGGTGAAGATACGCAGTATTTT
cdr3_aa: CSVAGGGEDTQYF

v_call: TRBV5-1
j_call: TRBJ1-4
clone_size: .
d_call: .
cdr3_nt: TGCGCCAGCAGCTTGGTCCCTCGGCAGGGCTCAACTGAAAAACTGTTTTTT
cdr3_aa: CASSLVPRQGSTEKLFF

v_call: TRBV28
j_call: TRBJ2-7
clone_size: once
d_call: TRBD1
cdr3_nt: TGTGCCAGCAGTTTATGGGGGACAGGGATCTACGAGCAGTACTTC
cdr3_aa: CASSLWGTGIYEQYF

v_call: TRBV30
j_call: TRBJ1-4
clone_size: .
d_call: .
cdr3_nt: TGTGCCTGGAAGTCTCAGGGAGGTAATGAAAAACTGTTTTTT
cdr3_aa: CAWKSQGGNEKLFF

v_call: TRBV7-9
j_call: TRBJ2-2
clone_size: once
d_call: TRBD1
cdr3_nt: TGTGCCAGCCCTGGACAGGGGGACACCGGGGAGCTGTTTTTT
cdr3_aa: CASPGQGDTGELFF

v_call: TRBV6-2/TRBV6-3
j_call: TRBJ2-3
clone_size: few
d_call: .
cdr3_nt: TGTGCCAGCAGTTACATTGGGCGCACCAGCACAGATACGCAGTATTTT
cdr3_aa: CASSYIGRTSTDTQYF

v_call: TRBV6-2/TRBV6-3
j_call: TRBJ2-1
clone_size: .
d_call: TRBD2
cdr3_nt: TGTGCCAGCAGTTACGCGGCTAGCGGGAGGGCCGGCAATGAGCAGTTCTTC
cdr3_aa: CASSYAASGRAGNEQFF

v_call: TRBV3-1/TRBV3-2
j_call: TRBJ2-5
clone_size: .
d_call: TRBD2
cdr3_nt: TGTGCCAGCAGCCGTCAGGGACTAGCGGAAGAGACCCAGTACTTC
cdr3_aa: CASSRQGLAEETQYF

v_call: TRBV29-1
j_call: TRBJ1-4
clone_size: once
d_call: TRBD1
cdr3_nt: TGCAGCGTTCAAGGATTATCGAGGACAGGGCCTAATGAAAAACTGTTTTTT
cdr3_aa: CSVQGLSRTGPNEKLFF

v_call: TRBV7-6
j_call: TRBJ1-2
clone_size: .
d_call: .
cdr3_nt: TGTGCCAGCAGCCCTTCCGCAATGGGCGGCTACACCTTC
cdr3_aa: CASSPSAMGGYTF

v_call: TRBV7-9
j_call: TRBJ2-1
clone_size: .
d_call: .
cdr3_nt: TGTGCCAGCAGCTTAGACAGGGGGGGAGAGCAGTTCTTC
cdr3_aa: CASSLDRGGEQFF

v_call: TRBV11-3
j_call: TRBJ2-5
clone_size: .
d_call: .
cdr3_nt: TGTGCCAGCAGCTTAGGGGGCGGAGAGGAGACCCAGTACTTC
cdr3_aa: CASSLGGGEETQYF

v_call: TRBV6-5
j_call: TRBJ2-7
clone_size: .
d_call: TRBD1
cdr3_nt: TGTGCCAGCAGTTACCCCGGGACAGTCGAGCAGTACTTC
cdr3_aa: CASSYPGTVEQYF

v_call: TRBV7-9
j_call: TRBJ2-3
clone_size: .
d_call: .
cdr3_nt: TGTGCCAGCAGCTTTCAAGGGGCGCCGTCAGATACGCAGTATTTT
cdr3_aa: CASSFQGAPSDTQYF

v_call: TRBV10-2
j_call: TRBJ2-1
clone_size: .
d_call: .
cdr3_nt: TGCGCCAGCACCGCCGGGGGGCTAGTGGGAAAGTATGAGCAGTTCTTC
cdr3_aa: CASTAGGLVGKYEQFF